This TCR beta chain derives from a study of blood T cell repertoires in COVID-19. Study as a whole: The United States, Italy and Spain were the sources of the acute and convalescent COVID-19 samples.

Unmatched junction bases numbered 10, after V lost 1 base and J lost 0 bases. CDR1 and CDR2 (germline): SGHDT, YYEEEE. CDR3 length: 18 amino acids. Per the study methods: Estimation of nucleated cell counts relied on the amplification of reference gene primers. Some clones are missing from TCRdb's copy, which holds only in-frame ones; the method was immunoSEQ multiplex PCR. That table is the source of V, J and clone size, and D and trimming were worked out from the DNA. The sample holds roughly 250,000 clones, around 82% seen once. Sequenced: peripheral blood. V is TRBV5-6 and J is TRBJ1-3; 7 bases fit TRBD1. The clonotype originates from a woman over 75 with active or convalescent COVID-19. The CDR3 DNA follows: TGTGCCAGCAGCTTGTGGGGTTCGGGACAGTCCTCTGGAAACACCATATATTTT. This gives the protein CASSLWGSGQSSGNTIYF.